This T cell receptor beta chain comes out of a study of T cell responses to AZD1222 COVID-19 vaccine. This CDR3 region has 21 residues. The germline gives CDR1 SGHRS, CDR2 YFSETQ. The junction had 17 bases not matched to a gene; V was cut back by 0 bases and J by 1 base. A remark on this clone: Its specificity is unknown.

Study-wide points: Two AZD1222 administrations were followed by greater Spike-specific TCR breadth and depth.

Some clones are missing from TCRdb's copy, which holds only in-frame ones; the method was immunoSEQ multiplex PCR. The data contain 100,000 to 150,000 clones, over 75% of them singletons. The sequence derives from an adult in good health. The rearrangement links TRBV5-1 to TRBJ2-4; the match to TRBD2 covers 9 bases. The sequencing here drew on peripheral blood, taken on day 0 of AZD1222 vaccination. The CDR3 here is CASSLVPIAGAVGGAKNIQYF. CDR3 coding DNA: TGCGCCAGCAGCTTGGTCCCCATAGCGGGAGCCGTCGGGGGGGCCAAAAACATTCAGTACTTC.